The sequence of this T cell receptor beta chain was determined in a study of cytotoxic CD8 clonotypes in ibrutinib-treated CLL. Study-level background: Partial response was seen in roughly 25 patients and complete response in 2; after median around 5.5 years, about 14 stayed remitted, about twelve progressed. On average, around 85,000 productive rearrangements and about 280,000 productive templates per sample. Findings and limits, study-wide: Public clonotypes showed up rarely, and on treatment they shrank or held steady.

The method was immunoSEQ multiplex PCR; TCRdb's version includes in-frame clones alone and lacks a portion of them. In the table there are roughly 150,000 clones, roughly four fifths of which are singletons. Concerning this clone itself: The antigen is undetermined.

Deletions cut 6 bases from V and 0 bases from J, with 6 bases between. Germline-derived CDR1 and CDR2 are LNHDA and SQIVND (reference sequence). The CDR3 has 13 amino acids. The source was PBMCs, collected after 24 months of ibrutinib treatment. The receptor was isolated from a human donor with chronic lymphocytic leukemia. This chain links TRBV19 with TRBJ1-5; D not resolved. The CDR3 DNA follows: TGTGCCAGTAGGACGGTTAGCAATCAGCCCCAGCATTTT. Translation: CASRTVSNQPQHF.